The 10 T cell receptor beta chains in this list originate from one sample, sequenced in a study of shared clonotypes between healthy human individuals. Sequenced by immunoSEQ multiplex PCR; TCRdb stores in-frame clones only, minus some. The sample records 2 million to 2.5 million clones, around 93% being singletons. Sequencing was performed on naive CD4+ T cells from PBMCs. The subset: CD45RA+ positively selected. These receptor sequences come from a man aged 18 to 29 in good health. Some clones in this sample may be carry-over from other donors' samples.

This chain links TRBV5-1 with TRBJ2-1; D perhaps matches TRBD2 (6 bases). The CDR3 spans 16 residues. V lost 4 bases and J 2 bases, leaving 16 bases between the germline ends. Germline loops: CDR1 SGHRS, CDR2 YFSETQ. The CDR3 protein is CASSLGVVAAYNEQFF. The CDR3 DNA reads as TGCGCCAGCAGCCTCGGGGTCGTAGCGGCCTACAATGAGCAGTTCTTC.

The chain links TRBV11-2 to TRBJ2-7; D remains unclear. The CDR3 totals 16 residues. Germline CDR1 and CDR2: SGHAT and FQNNGV. V was clipped by 5 bases and J by 0 bases, with 17 bases between them. CDR3 residues: CASSPKTAQFSYEQYF. The CDR3 region has the DNA TGTGCCAGCAGCCCAAAAACCGCCCAGTTCTCCTACGAGCAGTACTTC.

Here the CDR3 reads CAWSLRGYEQYF. The CDR3 coding sequence is TGTGCCTGGAGTCTACGGGGGTACGAGCAGTACTTC. The gene calls are TRBV30 and TRBJ2-7, with D possibly being TRBD2 (6 bases). Germline V gene sequence: CDR1 GTSNPN, CDR2 SVGIG (reference sequence). The CDR3 is made up of 12 amino acids. V was clipped by 2 bases and J by 4 bases, with 9 bases between them.

On this clone: This CDR3 is also generated by other DNA sequences in the sample. The chain combines TRBV5-6 with TRBJ2-7, with D tentatively TRBD2 (5 bases). V lost 0 bases to trimming and J lost 2 bases, with 6 bases between them. Germline lookup yields CDR1 SGHDT and CDR2 YYEEEE. This CDR3 has 13 amino acids. CDR3 amino acids: CASSLAGTYEQYF. CDR3 DNA sequence: TGTGCCAGCAGCTTGGCGGGAACCTACGAGCAGTACTTC. The variable domain in full, with the rest retrieved from reference TRBV5-6 and TRBJ2-7, is DAGVTQSPTHLIKTRGQQVTLRCSPKSGHDTVSWYQQALGQGPQFIFQYYEEEERQRGNFPDRFSGHQFPNYSSELNVNALLLGDSALYLCASSLAGTYEQYFGPGTRLTVT.

This clone occurred once. J is TRBJ2-7 and V is TRBV6-1; possibly TRBD1 for D (7 bases). CDR1 and CDR2 (germline): MNHNS, SASEGT. Between the trimmed V and J ends, which lost 4 bases and 7 bases, there was a span of 23 bases. This CDR3 has 16 residues. CDR3 sequence (DNA): TGTGCCAGCAGTGGGAACAGGGGACTTCCCGAGAGGGAGCAGTACTTC. Translated, it gives CASSGNRGLPEREQYF.

The V and J genes are TRBV5-1 and TRBJ2-1, with 10 bases aligning to TRBD2. J was trimmed by 1 base and V by 4 bases; bases with no gene match: 5. The CDR3 is 16 amino acids. Germline V gene sequence: CDR1 SGHRS, CDR2 YFSETQ. The CDR3 DNA reads as TGCGCCAGCAGCACAAATAGCGGGGGGTCCTACAATGAGCAGTTCTTC. It is translated as CASSTNSGGSYNEQFF. Looking up the rest from reference TRBV5-1 and TRBJ2-1 gives the full variable domain: KAGVTQTPRYLIKTRGQQVTLSCSPISGHRSVSWYQQTPGQGLQFLFEYFSETQRNKGNFPGRFSGRQFSNSRSEMNVSTLELGDSALYLCASSTNSGGSYNEQFFGPGTRLTVL.

CDR3 amino acids: CASGLVDRPYEQYF. CDR3 DNA: TGTGCTAGTGGTTTGGTCGATCGTCCCTACGAGCAGTACTTC. The chain is built from TRBV12-5 and TRBJ2-7; D is unresolved. The CDR3 covers 14 residues. V gave up 0 bases and J gave up 2 bases, with 8 bases separating them. Germline V lookup: CDR1 LGHNT, CDR2 FRNRAP.

The CDR3 nucleotides read TGTGCCAGCAGTTACGCCGGGGCGGGGACTGAAGCTTTCTTT. This codes for CASSYAGAGTEAFF. The chain couples TRBV6-6 to TRBJ1-1; D perhaps matches TRBD1 (5 bases). CDR1 MNHNY and CDR2 SVGAGI come from the germline V gene (reference sequence). This CDR3 contains 14 residues. The V end lost 2 bases, the J end lost 5 bases, and 12 bases lay between the germline ends.

This chain connects TRBV9 to TRBJ2-7, with 7 bases fitting TRBD1. There are 15 residues in the CDR3. V shed 0 bases, J shed 3 bases, and the junction held 6 bases outside the gene matches. The germline V gene has CDR1 SGDLS and CDR2 YYNGEE. The CDR3 reads CASSVGGQPNYEQYF. The CDR3 DNA is TGTGCCAGCAGCGTAGGGGGACAGCCCAACTACGAGCAGTACTTC.

Concerning this clone itself: Other DNA sequences in this specimen translate into the identical CDR3. J is TRBJ2-2 and V is TRBV19; D possibly corresponds to TRBD1 (6 bases). The V gene's germline CDR1 is LNHDA and CDR2 SQIVND (reference sequence). V lost 5 bases, J lost 0 bases, and 10 bases lay in between. There are 15 residues in the CDR3. The DNA of the CDR3 is TGTGCCAGTAGTTTCAGACAGGCGAACACCGGGGAGCTGTTTTTT. Encoded protein: CASSFRQANTGELFF.